These 17 T cell receptor beta chains came from one sample sequenced in a study of cytomegalovirus exposure and HLA in healthy donors. Both 60 Vbeta primers and 13 Jbeta primers went into the PCR. Measured with immunoSEQ multiplex PCR; TCRdb has only the in-frame clones, and not every one. Of about 150,000 clones listed, around 79% are singletons. The sequenced material came from PBMCs. These receptors were collected from a young man in good health and CMV-seropositive.

J is TRBJ2-5 and V is TRBV19, with D tentatively TRBD2 (6 bases). The CDR3 covers 12 residues. CDR1 is LNHDA, CDR2 SQIVND, per germline (reference sequence). V shed 11 bases and J shed 1 base, with 11 bases lying between them. The CDR3 DNA is TGTGCCTGTGGCGGGGTCCAAGAGACCCAGTACTTC. Translation gives CACGGVQETQYF.

This clone was found a few times. The rearrangement links TRBV5-8 to TRBJ1-2; 7 nucleotides agree with TRBD1. The CDR3 runs to 13 residues. Germline CDR1 and CDR2: SGHTS and YDEGEE. J lost 5 bases, V lost 0 bases, and 1 base had no gene match. This CDR3 reads CASSLDRGYGYTF. CDR3 DNA sequence: TGTGCCAGCAGCTTGGACAGGGGATATGGCTACACCTTC. The variable domain in full, completed from reference TRBV5-8 and TRBJ1-2, reads EAGVTQSPTHLIKTRGQQATLRCSPISGHTSVYWYQQALGLGLQFLLWYDEGEERNRGNFPPRFSGRQFPNYSSELNVNALELEDSALYLCASSLDRGYGYTFGSGTRLTVV.

This clone appeared once. The V call is TRBV19, the J call TRBJ1-2; a possible D gene is TRBD1 (5 bases). CDR1 is LNHDA and CDR2 is SQIVND in the germline V gene (reference sequence). The CDR3 extends over 15 amino acids. Trimming took 3 bases from V and 0 from J, leaving 11 bases between them. The DNA of the CDR3 is TGTGCCAGTAGTATGCACAGGAATACTAACTATGGCTACACCTTC. Translated, it gives CASSMHRNTNYGYTF.

J is TRBJ1-1 and V is TRBV5-1; D possibly corresponds to TRBD1 (5 bases). Trimming cost V 4 bases and J 1 base, with 8 bases left between them. The CDR3 totals 13 residues. Germline V CDR1 and CDR2: SGHRS, YFSETQ. Here the CDR3 DNA reads TGCGCCAGCAGCATAGACAGGAACACTGAAGCTTTCTTT. The encoded protein is CASSIDRNTEAFF.

The gene calls are TRBV6-5 and TRBJ2-2; TRBD1 is a possible D gene (6 bases). CDR1 MNHEY and CDR2 SVGAGI come from the germline V gene. Trimming took off 2 bases at V and 7 bases at J, with 14 bases between the two ends. This CDR3 comprises 15 residues. DNA for the CDR3: TGTGCCAGCAGTTACGGTCAGGGGTTAGGCGGGGAGCTGTTTTTT. This encodes CASSYGQGLGGELFF.

The chain uses TRBV7-2 and TRBJ1-5; possible D gene TRBD1, 6 bases. V was pared by 5 bases and J by 2 bases, with 13 bases between. Looked up from germline, CDR1 is SGHTA and CDR2 is FQGNSA. The CDR3 totals 15 residues. The CDR3 sequence: CASSLFRGGNQPQHF. CDR3 nucleotides: TGTGCCAGCAGCCTATTCAGGGGTGGCAATCAGCCCCAGCATTTT.

This clone occurred once. This chain connects TRBV5-4 to TRBJ2-2, with TRBD2 as a possible D gene (6 bases). Germline-derived CDR1 and CDR2 are SGHNT and YYREEE (reference sequence). The CDR3 is made up of 16 amino acids. With 5 bases removed from V and 0 bases from J, the gap between germline ends came to 14 bases. The CDR3 sequence: CASSPPGLTNTGELFF. The CDR3 DNA reads TGTGCCAGCAGTCCTCCAGGACTAACGAACACCGGGGAGCTGTTTTTT.

Only a few counts were recorded for this clone. This chain uses TRBV27 with TRBJ2-7; 8 bases are a match to TRBD1. V lost 3 bases to trimming and J lost 1 base; unmatched junction nucleotides: 5. The V gene's germline CDR1 is MNHEY and CDR2 SMNVEV (reference sequence). This CDR3 comprises 15 residues. CDR3 residues: CASSLAGGLSYEQYF. Here the CDR3 DNA reads TGTGCCAGCAGTTTGGCAGGGGGCCTATCCTACGAGCAGTACTTC.

The table lists this clone with a count of one. This chain links TRBV30 with TRBJ2-1; D may be TRBD2 (7 bases). This CDR3 region has 17 residues. Deletions cut 2 bases from V and 0 bases from J, with 17 bases between. Per the germline V gene, CDR1 is GTSNPN and CDR2 is SVGIG (reference sequence). This CDR3 is CAWSTGGGTSSYNEQFF. CDR3 coding DNA: TGTGCCTGGAGTACCGGCGGGGGCACCAGCTCCTACAATGAGCAGTTCTTC.

The chain combines TRBV30 with TRBJ1-5; 9 nucleotides line up with TRBD1. Germline lookup yields CDR1 GTSNPN and CDR2 SVGIG (reference sequence). CDR3 length: 17 amino acids. With 0 bases clipped from V and 4 bases from J, the junction kept 10 bases outside the gene matches. CDR3 coding DNA: TGTGCCTGGAGTGTAGGGACAGGGCATTCGGGGAATCAGCCCCAGCATTTT. Translating it yields CAWSVGTGHSGNQPQHF.

This chain uses TRBV7-8 with TRBJ2-5; D not resolved. Germline CDR1 is SGHVS and CDR2 is FQNEAQ. The CDR3 contains 15 residues. V lost 1 base, J lost 2 bases, and 11 bases lay in between. The CDR3 protein is CASSLGVGPQETQYF. CDR3 nucleotide sequence: TGTGCCAGCAGCTTAGGAGTGGGCCCGCAAGAGACCCAGTACTTC.

The CDR3 spells CASSQVGGNNSPLHF. In DNA, the CDR3 is TGTGCCAGCAGCCAAGTAGGGGGTAATAATTCACCCCTCCACTTT. J is TRBJ1-6 and V is TRBV4-2, with a possible D match to TRBD1 (6 bases). Germline V gene sequence: CDR1 LGHNA, CDR2 YNFKEQ. The CDR3 loop spans 15 amino acids. V was pared by 1 base and J by 5 bases, with 9 bases between.

The rearrangement uses TRBV29-1 and TRBJ2-7; tentative D call: TRBD2 (6 bases). Germline lookup yields CDR1 SQVTM and CDR2 ANQGSEA. The CDR3 covers 16 residues. With 6 bases removed from V and 0 bases from J, the gap between germline ends came to 21 bases. CDR3 loop: CSVRGIRGSRSYEQYF. CDR3 nucleotide sequence: TGCAGCGTCCGTGGGATCCGGGGGTCCCGCTCCTACGAGCAGTACTTC.

V is TRBV30 and J is TRBJ1-3; D is unclear. The germline V gene encodes CDR1 GTSNPN and CDR2 SVGIG (reference sequence). The CDR3 is 15 amino acids. The germline V and J ends were trimmed by 1 base and 0 bases, with 10 bases remaining between them. The CDR3 nucleotides are TGTGCCTGGAGTGAGCCCCGGGTCTCTGGAAACACCATATATTTT. Protein product: CAWSEPRVSGNTIYF. Combining the CDR3 with reference TRBV30 and TRBJ1-3 gives the whole variable domain SQTIHQWPATLVQPVGSPLSLECTVEGTSNPNLYWYRQAAGRGLQLLFYSVGIGQISSEVPQNLSASRPQDRQFILSSKKLLLSDSGFYLCAWSEPRVSGNTIYFGEGSWLTVV.

This chain joins TRBV19 and TRBJ1-4, with 9 bases matching TRBD1. V was pared by 5 bases and J by 7 bases, with 5 bases of the junction left unmatched. The CDR3 runs to 14 residues. CDR1 is LNHDA, CDR2 SQIVND, per germline (reference sequence). The CDR3 here is CASSFPGQGEKLFF. CDR3 nucleotides: TGTGCCAGTAGTTTCCCGGGACAGGGTGAAAAACTGTTTTTT.

This chain uses TRBV2 with TRBJ2-2; D is undetermined. Trimming took off 5 bases at V and 0 bases at J, with 13 bases between the two ends. CDR3 length: 16 residues. CDR1 SNHLY and CDR2 FYNNEI come from the germline V gene. This CDR3 reads CASSSVKRANTGELFF. In DNA, the CDR3 is TGTGCCAGCAGTTCGGTTAAACGGGCGAACACCGGGGAGCTGTTTTTT.

This clone has at least ten counts. The genes are TRBV2 and TRBJ2-7; D not certain. The CDR3 runs to 11 residues. V dropped 1 base and J dropped 4 bases, with 2 bases sitting between them. In germline, CDR1 is SNHLY, CDR2 FYNNEI. The CDR3 here is CASSEVYEQYF. The CDR3 DNA reads as TGTGCCAGCAGTGAAGTATACGAGCAGTACTTC.